What follows are 12 T cell receptor beta chains derived from one specimen sequenced in a study of identical twins' blood T cells. MiXCR, run by TCRdb on the 5' RACE reads, gives a single entry per CDR3 protein. The sample records roughly 380,000 distinct CDR3 sequences, more than 25% being singletons. Sequenced sample: PBMCs. The receptors come from a woman aged 18-50 years in good health.

This clonotype was observed a handful of times. The rearrangement joins TRBV28 to TRBJ2-7; D remains ambiguous. V was trimmed by 3 bases and J by 9 bases, leaving 15 bases between them. This CDR3 has 13 amino acids. Per germline, CDR1 MDHEN and CDR2 SYDVKM. This chain's CDR3 is CASSLGFRVGQYF. The DNA for the CDR3 is TGTGCCAGCAGTTTGGGATTCCGGGTGGGGCAGTACTTC.

This clonotype was seen a few times. The chain couples TRBV6-2 or TRBV6-3 to TRBJ1-1; unclear D gene. Germline loops: CDR1 MNHEY, CDR2 SVGEGT. The CDR3 runs 12 residues. The V end was cut by 8 bases, the J end by 1 base, with 8 bases between. CDR3: CASLTGNTEAFF. The CDR3 coding sequence is TGTGCCAGCCTAACCGGGAACACTGAAGCTTTCTTT.

Remarks on this clonotype: The junction shows a germline mismatch at one end, possibly a read error. This chain uses TRBV29-1 with TRBJ2-7; D remains ambiguous. In germline, CDR1 is SQVTM, CDR2 ANQGSEA. The CDR3 runs 11 residues. The CDR3 DNA reads TGCAGCGTGAGGTCAAGCTACGAGCAGCACTTC. It specifies CSVRSSYEQHF.

This clonotype was counted a single time. The genes are TRBV6-5 and TRBJ2-5, with 10 bases fitting TRBD2. The length of the CDR3 is 16 residues. Germline-derived CDR1 and CDR2 are MNHEY and SVGAGI. V dropped 6 bases and J dropped 2; count of bases not matched to a gene: 9. CDR3 sequence reads: CASSLGLAVGQETQYF. The CDR3 region has the DNA TGTGCCAGCAGCCTAGGACTAGCGGTCGGACAAGAGACCCAGTACTTC.

This clonotype was observed a few times. The chain joins TRBV12-3 or TRBV12-4 to TRBJ1-4; D unclear. V gave up 2 bases and J gave up 7 bases, with 11 bases separating them. This CDR3 region has 14 residues. This CDR3 is CASSLRVRGEKLFF. The CDR3, as DNA: TGTGCCAGCAGTTTAAGGGTTCGAGGTGAAAAACTGTTTTTT.

This clonotype was counted between two and nine times. The V gene is TRBV7-8, the J gene TRBJ2-1; a weak D match, TRBD1 (6 bases). CDR1 and CDR2 from the germline V gene are SGHVS and FQNEAQ. The CDR3 has 13 residues. Trimming removed 5 bases from V and 9 bases from J, with 14 bases in between. The CDR3 DNA reads as TGTGCCAGCAGCGAGAACAGGGAAGGTGAGCAGTTCTTC. Translation gives CASSENREGEQFF.

Regarding this clonotype: The conserved final phenylalanine or tryptophan is absent from the CDR3, which likely points to a read error. V gene TRBV13 combines with J gene TRBJ2-2, with TRBD1 identical over 8 bases. Trimming at V came to 5 bases and at J to 1 base, leaving 6 bases not matched to a gene. CDR1 PRHDT and CDR2 FYEKMQ come from the germline V gene (reference sequence). The CDR3 extends over 16 amino acids. The DNA for the CDR3 is TGTGCCAGCAGCCCCCGACAGGGGAGGAACACCGGGGAGCTGTTTGTT. Translated: CASSPRQGRNTGELFV.

This clonotype was observed a handful of times. CDR3 sequence reads: CASSSANVIRGYTF. As DNA, the CDR3 is TGTGCCAGCAGCTCAGCCAACGTCATTAGGGGCTACACCTTC. The gene calls are TRBV7-8 and TRBJ1-2, with D unresolved. This CDR3 spans 14 amino acids. V lost 4 bases, J lost 8 bases, and 17 bases lay in between. Germline lookup yields CDR1 SGHVS and CDR2 FQNEAQ.

There are many counts of this clonotype. This chain joins TRBV10-3 and TRBJ2-5; no clear D. The CDR3 totals 13 residues. Germline assignment: CDR1 ENHRY and CDR2 SYGVKD. Deletions cut 4 bases from V and 5 bases from J, with 11 bases between. The CDR3 loop reads CAISGTVSETQYF. CDR3 DNA sequence: TGTGCCATCAGTGGCACCGTCTCGGAGACCCAGTACTTC.

This clonotype appeared a few times. The chain recombines TRBV6-5 with TRBJ2-2; possibly TRBD2 for D (5 bases). The germline CDR1 and CDR2 sequences are MNHEY and SVGAGI. This CDR3 contains 13 residues. V was shortened by 0 bases and J by 11 bases, with 10 bases between the two germline ends. The CDR3 DNA sequence: TGTGCCAGCAGTTACTCGAGGGTGGTCGAGCTGTTTTTT. Its protein product is CASSYSRVVELFF.

This clonotype turned up a few times. The chain couples TRBV13 to TRBJ2-3, with TRBD2 as a possible D gene (6 bases). The V gene's germline CDR1 is PRHDT and CDR2 FYEKMQ (reference sequence). V lost 2 bases and J lost 2, with 17 bases in between. The CDR3 loop spans 17 amino acids. The CDR3 sequence: CASSLKTTGAHTDTQYF. The CDR3 nucleotides are TGTGCCAGCAGCTTAAAGACGACGGGAGCTCACACAGATACGCAGTATTTT.

This chain joins TRBV24-1 and TRBJ2-3, with D maybe TRBD1 (6 bases). The ends were cut back, 4 bases at V and 5 bases at J, with 15 bases in the middle. The CDR3 is 15 amino acids. Germline-derived CDR1 and CDR2 are KGHDR and SFDVKD. As DNA, the CDR3 is TGTGCCACCAGTGACTCGAGGACAGCTGGAGATACGCAGTATTTT. Translation: CATSDSRTAGDTQYF.